What follows are 2 T cell receptor beta chains derived from one specimen sequenced in a study of siplizumab effects on memory and regulatory T cells. Method: immunoSEQ multiplex PCR; TCRdb's copy keeps in-frame clones and lacks some. This sample has tens of thousands of clones, with around 93% found just once. The sequenced sample was CD8+ T cells sorted from blood. These receptors all stem from a human donor in good health.

The rearrangement uses TRBV6-5 and TRBJ2-1; D is possibly TRBD2 (6 bases). The CDR3 runs to 12 residues. CDR1 is MNHEY and CDR2 is SVGAGI in the germline V gene. The V and J ends lost 7 bases and 6 bases respectively, with 10 bases between them. The CDR3: CASIGLFNEQFF. The DNA for the CDR3 is TGTGCCAGCATAGGACTATTCAATGAGCAGTTCTTC.

The chain recombines TRBV5-4 with TRBJ2-1; TRBD2 agrees at 12 bases. CDR3 size: 17 residues. With 4 bases clipped from V and 4 bases from J, the junction kept 9 bases outside the gene matches. The V gene's germline CDR1 is SGHNT and CDR2 YYREEE (reference sequence). The CDR3 here is CASSQTSGGTLYNEQFF. Here the CDR3 DNA reads TGTGCCAGCAGCCAAACTAGCGGGGGGACCTTGTACAATGAGCAGTTCTTC.